Listed below are T cell receptor beta chains from one sample, sequenced in a study of CD8 T cells in Susac syndrome. TCRdb re-derived calls from the immunoSEQ multiplex PCR reads in MiXCR, one entry per CDR3 protein. There are about 190,000 distinct CDR3 sequences in the sample; roughly 94% occur only once, and 0.1% lies in the top ten. The sample comprised CD4+ T cells from PBMCs. The source of these receptors is a human donor in good health. Both conserved end residues are part of each CDR3. A D gene is named only where the DNA matches it firmly. Size is stated for part of the rows, as once, few or many counts, or as a class when the clone is expanded.

cdr3_aa,cdr3_nt,d_call,j_call,v_call,clone_size
CASSLFSGEQFF,TGTGCCAGCAGCTTGTTCTCCGGGGAGCAGTTCTTC,-,TRBJ2-1,TRBV5-4,-
CSVEAGLHSYTF,TGCAGCGTTGAAGCAGGGCTCCATTCCTACACCTTC,-,TRBJ1-2,TRBV29-1,-
CASSNGYTF,TGCGCCAGCAGTAATGGCTACACCTTC,-,TRBJ1-2,TRBV4-3,once
CSARPTGLSSGANVLTF,TGCAGTGCTAGACCGACCGGACTAAGCTCTGGGGCCAACGTCCTGACTTTC,-,TRBJ2-6,TRBV20-1,-
CASSQGGTSNEQFF,TGTGCCAGCAGCCAAGGGGGGACCTCAAATGAGCAGTTCTTC,-,TRBJ2-1,TRBV3-1,once
CASTKRAGREQYF,TGTGCCAGTACTAAGAGGGCAGGTAGGGAGCAGTACTTC,-,TRBJ2-7,TRBV6-6,-
CASSRNSGADTYEQYF,TGTGCCAGCAGCCGAAATTCCGGGGCGGACACCTACGAGCAGTACTTC,-,TRBJ2-7,TRBV6-1,-
CASSTASGANVLTF,TGTGCCAGCAGTACGGCTTCTGGGGCCAACGTCCTGACTTTC,-,TRBJ2-6,TRBV2,-
CASSLAAGREYGYTF,TGTGCCAGCAGCTTAGCGGCAGGGAGGGAATATGGCTACACCTTC,-,TRBJ1-2,TRBV7-2,-
CASSSGNSNQPQHF,TGTGCCAGCTCATCAGGGAATAGCAATCAGCCCCAGCATTTT,-,TRBJ1-5,TRBV18,-
CASSQYSGTEAFF,TGTGCCAGCAGCCAGTATTCGGGGACTGAAGCTTTCTTT,-,TRBJ1-1,TRBV3-1,-
CASSSPRAGYGYTF,TGTGCCAGCAGTTCCCCCCGGGCAGGCTATGGCTACACCTTC,-,TRBJ1-2,TRBV27,-
CASSAGLADNEQFF,TGTGCCAGCAGCGCGGGACTAGCGGATAATGAGCAGTTCTTC,TRBD2,TRBJ2-1,TRBV7-8,few
CSARSSRTASNSPLHF,TGCAGTGCGAGGAGTTCTAGGACAGCGAGTAATTCACCCCTCCACTTT,-,TRBJ1-6,TRBV20-1,-
CASNGQVNYGYTF,TGTGCCAGCAACGGACAAGTGAACTATGGCTACACCTTC,-,TRBJ1-2,TRBV2,-
CASSSLTGGNEQFF,TGTGCCAGCAGCTCGTTAACTGGTGGAAATGAGCAGTTCTTC,-,TRBJ2-1,TRBV11-3,-
CASNSRVNEQFF,TGTGCCAGCAATTCCAGGGTCAATGAGCAGTTCTTC,-,TRBJ2-1,TRBV2,-
CASSSGQIQETQYF,TGTGCCAGCTCATCCGGACAGATCCAAGAGACCCAGTACTTC,-,TRBJ2-5,TRBV18,-
CASSDTSGRTGELFF,TGTGCCAGCAGTGACACTAGCGGGAGGACCGGGGAGCTGTTTTTT,TRBD2,TRBJ2-2,TRBV25-1,-
CASSGTGGQFF,TGCGCCAGCAGCGGGACCGGAGGGCAGTTCTTC,-,TRBJ2-1,TRBV5-1,-
CASSEPGWASGANVLTF,TGTGCCAGCAGTGAACCGGGGTGGGCCTCTGGGGCCAACGTCCTGACTTTC,-,TRBJ2-6,TRBV6-1,-
CSVKTPSTDTQYF,TGCAGCGTTAAAACCCCTAGCACAGATACGCAGTATTTT,-,TRBJ2-3,TRBV29-1,once
CASSLAGTLANEQFF,TGTGCCAGCAGCTTGGCCGGGACTCTAGCAAATGAGCAGTTCTTC,-,TRBJ2-1,TRBV5-4,once
CASSEDGYTF,TGTGCCAGCAGTGAAGATGGCTACACCTTC,-,TRBJ1-2,TRBV2,-
CASSQVGGYGYTF,TGTGCCAGCAGCCAAGTAGGGGGCTATGGCTACACCTTC,-,TRBJ1-2,TRBV14,few
CAWLGQATTGGYTF,TGTGCCTGGTTGGGACAAGCGACGACGGGTGGCTACACCTTC,-,TRBJ1-2,TRBV30,-
CASSEGVADTQYF,TGCGCCAGCAGCGAGGGAGTGGCAGATACGCAGTATTTT,-,TRBJ2-3,TRBV4-1,-
CSASSGKNIQYF,TGCAGTGCTAGTTCCGGGAAAAACATTCAGTACTTC,-,TRBJ2-4,TRBV20-1,-
CASTGRQPPNYGYTF,TGTGCCAGCACCGGAAGACAGCCCCCTAACTATGGCTACACCTTC,-,TRBJ1-2,TRBV2,-
CSARDSTGRTEAFF,TGCAGTGCTAGAGACTCGACAGGGCGGACTGAAGCTTTCTTT,TRBD1,TRBJ1-1,TRBV20-1,-
CASSSTGTGISYEQYF,TGTGCCAGCAGCTCAACCGGGACAGGGATTTCCTACGAGCAGTACTTC,TRBD1,TRBJ2-7,TRBV5-4,-
CASRAGFSEQFF,TGTGCCAGCAGGGCAGGGTTTAGTGAGCAGTTCTTC,-,TRBJ2-1,TRBV28,once
CASSLGPGQGNNEQFF,TGTGCCAGCAGCTTAGGGCCGGGACAGGGGAACAATGAGCAGTTCTTC,TRBD1,TRBJ2-1,TRBV5-4,-
CASSLIGAPGTEAFF,TGTGCCAGCAGCTTAATTGGCGCACCAGGCACTGAAGCTTTCTTT,-,TRBJ1-1,TRBV7-3,-
CSVESGGVGYTF,TGCAGCGTTGAATCAGGGGGCGTTGGCTACACCTTC,TRBD1,TRBJ1-2,TRBV29-1,-
CASSLIPSTDTQYF,TGTGCCAGCAGCTTAATCCCGAGCACAGATACGCAGTATTTT,-,TRBJ2-3,TRBV7-3,-
CASSLGARAPLVYGYTF,TGTGCCAGCAGTTTGGGGGCGAGGGCCCCCCTGGTTTATGGCTACACCTTC,-,TRBJ1-2,TRBV28,-
CASRPTSGSLDIQYF,TGCGCCAGCAGGCCGACTAGCGGGAGTTTGGACATTCAGTACTTC,TRBD2,TRBJ2-4,TRBV5-1,-
CASSLGDRVGQPQHF,TGCGCCAGCAGCTTGGGGGACAGGGTCGGCCAGCCCCAGCATTTT,TRBD1,TRBJ1-5,TRBV5-1,-
CASSSTGLQYF,TGCGCCAGCAGCTCGACAGGGCTGCAGTACTTC,TRBD1,TRBJ2-7,TRBV5-1,-
CASSPRISGGSTDTQYF,TGTGCCAGCAGCCCCCGCATTTCGGGGGGAAGCACAGATACGCAGTATTTT,TRBD2,TRBJ2-3,TRBV7-9,-
CSARWDRGEAFF,TGCAGCGCCCGATGGGACAGGGGAGAAGCTTTCTTT,TRBD1,TRBJ1-1,TRBV29-1,-
CASSLTGTTSLTGELFF,TGCGCCAGCAGCTTGACCGGGACAACGTCTTTGACCGGGGAGCTGTTTTTT,-,TRBJ2-2,TRBV5-1,-
CASSYEEGAFF,TGTGCCAGCAGTTATGAGGAAGGAGCTTTCTTT,-,TRBJ1-1,TRBV6-6,-
CSARDPTGEGNEQFF,TGCAGTGCTAGAGACCCGACAGGGGAGGGGAATGAGCAGTTCTTC,-,TRBJ2-1,TRBV20-1,-
CASSQVPGTNEQYF,TGTGCCAGCAGCCAAGTGCCGGGTACAAACGAGCAGTACTTC,-,TRBJ2-7,TRBV3-1,-
CASSPQTRGQETQYF,TGTGCCAGCAGCCCACAGACGAGAGGCCAAGAGACCCAGTACTTC,-,TRBJ2-5,TRBV7-2,-